The clone carrying this TCR beta chain was seen a few times. The entry originates in a study of blood T cell repertoires in COVID-19. Categorization into cohorts depended on clinical history that participants reported. Some clones are missing from TCRdb's copy, which holds only in-frame ones; the method was immunoSEQ multiplex PCR. The repertoire holds around 200,000 clones, with 89% as singletons. The CDR3 runs to 15 residues. Source material: PBMCs or T cells enriched from blood (not recorded which). The chain couples TRBV21-1 to TRBJ2-7; the table's D gene call, TRBD1, was not cross checked with the DNA. TRBV21-1 is an annotated pseudogene. This clonotype was obtained from a middle-aged woman with acute COVID-19. The CDR3 region is CASSGAGTAAYEQYF. CDR3 sequence (DNA): TGTGCCAGCAGCGGCGCCGGGACAGCCGCCTACGAGCAGTACTTC.